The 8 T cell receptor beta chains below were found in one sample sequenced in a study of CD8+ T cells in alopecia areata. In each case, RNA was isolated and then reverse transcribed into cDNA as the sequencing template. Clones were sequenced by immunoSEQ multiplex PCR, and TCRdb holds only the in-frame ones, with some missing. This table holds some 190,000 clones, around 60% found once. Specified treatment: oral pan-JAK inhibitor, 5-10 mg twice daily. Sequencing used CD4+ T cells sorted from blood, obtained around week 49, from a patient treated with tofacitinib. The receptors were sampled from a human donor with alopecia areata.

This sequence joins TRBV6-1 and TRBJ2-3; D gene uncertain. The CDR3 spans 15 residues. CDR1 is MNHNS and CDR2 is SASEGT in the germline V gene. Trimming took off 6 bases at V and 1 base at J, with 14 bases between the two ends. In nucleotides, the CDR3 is TGTGCCAGCAGGGGTCCCGTTAAGGGCACAGATACGCAGTATTTT. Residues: CASRGPVKGTDTQYF.

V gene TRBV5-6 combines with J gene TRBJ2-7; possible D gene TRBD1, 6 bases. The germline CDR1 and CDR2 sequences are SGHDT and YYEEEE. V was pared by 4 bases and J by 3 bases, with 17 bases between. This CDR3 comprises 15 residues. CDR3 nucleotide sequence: TGTGCCAGCAGCACCACAGGACAGACTGACTACGAGCAGTACTTC. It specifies CASSTTGQTDYEQYF.

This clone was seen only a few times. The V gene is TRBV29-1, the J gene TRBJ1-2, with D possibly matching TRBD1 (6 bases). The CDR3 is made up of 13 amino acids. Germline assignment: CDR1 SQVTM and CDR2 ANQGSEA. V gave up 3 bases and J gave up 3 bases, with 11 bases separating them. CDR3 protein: CSVDYSGDYGYTF. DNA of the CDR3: TGCAGCGTTGATTATTCAGGGGACTATGGCTACACCTTC.

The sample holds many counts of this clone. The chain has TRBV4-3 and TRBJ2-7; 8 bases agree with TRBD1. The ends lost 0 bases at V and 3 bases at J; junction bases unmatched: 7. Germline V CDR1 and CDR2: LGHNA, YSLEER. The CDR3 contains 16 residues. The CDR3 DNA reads TGCGCCAGCAGCCAAGATCTCGGACAGGGAGACTACGAGCAGTACTTC. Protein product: CASSQDLGQGDYEQYF.

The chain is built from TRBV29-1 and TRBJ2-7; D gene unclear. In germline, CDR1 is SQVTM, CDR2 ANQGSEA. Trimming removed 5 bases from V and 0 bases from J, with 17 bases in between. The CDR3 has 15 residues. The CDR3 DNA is TGCAGCGTTCTTTTTTACAGCACCCACTCCTACGAGCAGTACTTC. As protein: CSVLFYSTHSYEQYF.

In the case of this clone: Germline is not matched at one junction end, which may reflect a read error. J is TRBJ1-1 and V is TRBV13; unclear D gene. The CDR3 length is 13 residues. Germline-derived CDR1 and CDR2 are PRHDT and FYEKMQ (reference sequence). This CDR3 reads CASSLVYSSKPLF. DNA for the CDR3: TGTGCCAGCAGCTTAGTATACAGCTCCAAACCGCTCTTT.

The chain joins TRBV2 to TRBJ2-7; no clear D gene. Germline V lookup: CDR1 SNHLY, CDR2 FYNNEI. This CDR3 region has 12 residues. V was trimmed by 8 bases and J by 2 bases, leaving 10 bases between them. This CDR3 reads CASVDGTYEQYF. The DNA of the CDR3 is TGTGCCAGCGTGGACGGAACCTACGAGCAGTACTTC.

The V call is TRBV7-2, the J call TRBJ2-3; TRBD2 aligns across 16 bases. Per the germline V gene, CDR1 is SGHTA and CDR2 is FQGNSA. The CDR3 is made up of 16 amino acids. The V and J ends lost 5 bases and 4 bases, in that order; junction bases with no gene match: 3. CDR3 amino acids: CASSGTSGGAADTQYF. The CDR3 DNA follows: TGTGCCAGCAGCGGGACTAGCGGGGGGGCTGCAGATACGCAGTATTTT.